These 32 T cell receptor beta chains were all obtained from the same sample, sequenced in a study of chemoradiotherapy in HPV16-positive cancers. Measured with immunoSEQ multiplex PCR; TCRdb has only the in-frame clones, and not every one. The table shows over 2,500 clones, with 85% occurring only once. The sample in question was blood, obtained from a patient who underwent chemoradiotherapy. The source of these receptors is a human donor with HPV-associated anogenital cancer.

With regard to this clone: Compared with germline, one end of the junction differs, possibly owing to a read error. The V gene is TRBV30, the J gene TRBJ1-4, with D maybe TRBD1 (6 bases). This CDR3 is built from 13 residues. Per the germline V gene, CDR1 is GTSNPN and CDR2 is SVGIG (reference sequence). The CDR3 DNA sequence: TGTGCCTGGAGGTACAGGGTAGGTGAAAAACCGTTTTTT. It translates to CAWRYRVGEKPFF.

The V call is TRBV10-2, the J call TRBJ1-3; TRBD1 agrees at 8 bases. The CDR3 spans 13 residues. Per the germline V gene, CDR1 is WSHSY and CDR2 is SAAADI. J was trimmed by 4 bases and V by 5 bases; bases with no gene match: 1. DNA for the CDR3: TGCGCCAGCAGTACAGGGGGAGGAAACACCATATATTTT. This codes for CASSTGGGNTIYF.

This chain links TRBV6-1 with TRBJ1-6; D gene ambiguous. The CDR3 extends over 14 amino acids. Trimming removed 10 bases from V and 3 bases from J, with 13 bases in between. Per germline, CDR1 MNHNS and CDR2 SASEGT. CDR3 protein: CATLTRNYNSPLHF. CDR3 sequence (DNA): TGTGCCACCCTTACAAGAAACTATAATTCACCCCTCCACTTT.

This sequence joins TRBV30 and TRBJ1-2; TRBD1 might be the D (5 bases). Germline V gives CDR1 GTSNPN, CDR2 SVGIG (reference sequence). This CDR3 has 13 amino acids. V lost 2 bases and J lost 6, with 13 bases in between. The CDR3 region is CAWSTLEGNGYTF. CDR3 DNA: TGTGCCTGGAGTACGCTGGAGGGGAATGGCTACACCTTC.

The chain combines TRBV5-6 with TRBJ2-5; TRBD2 matches at 10 bases. J lost 4 bases, V lost 0 bases, and 3 bases had no gene match. The CDR3 totals 15 residues. Per germline, CDR1 SGHDT and CDR2 YYEEEE. The CDR3 DNA follows: TGTGCCAGCAGCTTGGACCCTAGCGGGGGAGAGACCCAGTACTTC. Its protein product is CASSLDPSGGETQYF.

This clone was counted between two and nine times. The genes are TRBV2 and TRBJ1-2, with no clear D. CDR1 and CDR2 from the germline V gene are SNHLY and FYNNEI. The CDR3 is 9 residues long. V was pared by 3 bases and J by 7 bases, with 0 bases between. The CDR3 DNA reads as TGTGCCAGCAGTGATGGCTACACCTTC. Protein product: CASSDGYTF.

The chain uses TRBV11-2 and TRBJ2-1; 8 bases match TRBD2. CDR3 length: 14 residues. V dropped 4 bases and J dropped 9; count of bases not matched to a gene: 8. Germline values: CDR1 SGHAT, CDR2 FQNNGV. The CDR3 loop reads CASSSTGTRSEQFF. The CDR3 bases are TGTGCCAGCAGCTCCACCGGGACTAGAAGTGAGCAGTTCTTC.

The chain uses TRBV29-1 and TRBJ1-5, with a weak D call TRBD1 (5 bases). The germline gives CDR1 SQVTM, CDR2 ANQGSEA. CDR3 length equals 14 residues. V was trimmed by 6 bases and J by 2 bases, leaving 14 bases between them. The CDR3 sequence: CSVGTGGGNQPQHF. DNA of the CDR3: TGCAGCGTAGGAACTGGGGGTGGCAATCAGCCCCAGCATTTT.

This chain uses TRBV7-2 with TRBJ1-1, with a possible D match to TRBD1 (5 bases). CDR3 length: 14 residues. Germline CDR1 reads SGHTA; CDR2 reads FQGNSA. V was trimmed by 5 bases and J by 5 bases, leaving 15 bases between them. DNA of the CDR3: TGTGCCAGCAGCCCAATGGGACCGAAAACTGAAGCTTTCTTT. It yields the protein CASSPMGPKTEAFF.

The V and J genes are TRBV6-5 and TRBJ2-1; 11 bases are a match to TRBD2. The trim removed 7 bases at V and 9 bases at J, leaving 8 bases unmatched. Germline V gene data show CDR1 as MNHEY and CDR2 as SVGAGI. This CDR3 has 14 residues. CDR3 sequence: CASMIAGGLGEQFF. The CDR3 DNA is TGTGCCAGCATGATAGCGGGGGGGCTCGGTGAGCAGTTCTTC.

The gene calls are TRBV29-1 and TRBJ1-3; D unresolved. Trimming shortened V by 5 bases and J by 0 bases, and 8 bases separated the two germline ends. The CDR3 consists of 13 residues. The germline CDR1 and CDR2 sequences are SQVTM and ANQGSEA. CDR3 nucleotide sequence: TGCAGCGTTTGGGCAGACTCTGGAAACACCATATATTTT. Translating gives CSVWADSGNTIYF.

The chain has TRBV19 and TRBJ1-4; tentatively, D is TRBD1 (5 bases). Germline V gene sequence: CDR1 LNHDA, CDR2 SQIVND (reference sequence). Trimming stripped 6 bases from V and 10 bases from J, with 21 bases between. The CDR3 has 15 residues. CDR3 sequence (DNA): TGTGCCAGTAGCACCATGGAGGGACGAAAAGGAAAACTGTTTTTT. Translated, it gives CASSTMEGRKGKLFF. Combining the CDR3 with reference TRBV19 and TRBJ1-4 gives the whole variable domain DGGITQSPKYLFRKEGQNVTLSCEQNLNHDAMYWYRQDPGQGLRLIYYSQIVNDFQKGDIAEGYSVSREKKESFPLTVTSAQKNPTAFYLCASSTMEGRKGKLFFGSGTQLSVL.

This chain joins TRBV19 and TRBJ2-5; no firm D call. Trimming took off 6 bases at V and 2 bases at J, with 10 bases between the two ends. This CDR3 is 13 amino acids long. Germline V gene sequence: CDR1 LNHDA, CDR2 SQIVND (reference sequence). The CDR3 nucleotides read TGTGCCAGTAGGACTCCGCTACAAGAGACCCAGTACTTC. This encodes CASRTPLQETQYF.

This chain links TRBV5-1 with TRBJ2-5, with 7 nucleotides matching TRBD2. V trimming: 2 bases; J trimming: 4 bases; junction bases outside the gene matches: 5. Looked up from germline, CDR1 is SGHRS and CDR2 is YFSETQ. The CDR3 totals 14 residues. The CDR3 nucleotides are TGCGCCAGCAGCTTCGGGACTAACCTAGAGACCCAGTACTTC. It encodes CASSFGTNLETQYF.

This clone has a single count. This rearrangement joins TRBV7-6 to TRBJ1-4; no definite D call. Germline values: CDR1 SGHVS, CDR2 FNYEAQ. The CDR3 has 17 amino acids. V shed 5 bases and J shed 0 bases, with 16 bases lying between them. The CDR3 spells CASSTRTAFATNEKLFF. CDR3 coding DNA: TGTGCCAGCAGCACCCGGACTGCCTTTGCAACTAATGAAAAACTGTTTTTT. Together with reference TRBV7-6 and TRBJ1-4, the CDR3 gives the full variable domain: GAGVSQSPRYKVTKRGQDVALRCDPISGHVSLYWYRQALGQGPEFLTYFNYEAQQDKSGLPNDRFSAERPEGSISTLTIQRTEQRDSAMYRCASSTRTAFATNEKLFFGSGTQLSVL.

The chain uses TRBV5-1 and TRBJ1-2; no reliable D call. The length of the CDR3 is 17 residues. Germline V gene data show CDR1 as SGHRS and CDR2 as YFSETQ. V lost 6 bases and J 0 bases, leaving 21 bases between the germline ends. The CDR3 here is CASKTRPAGLANYGYTF. The CDR3 DNA is TGCGCCAGCAAGACTAGGCCTGCCGGATTAGCTAACTATGGCTACACCTTC.

The gene calls are TRBV29-1 and TRBJ1-4; 7 bases agree with TRBD1. CDR1 and CDR2 from the germline V gene are SQVTM and ANQGSEA. The CDR3 loop spans 14 amino acids. Trimming at V came to 4 bases and at J to 2 bases, leaving 4 bases not matched to a gene. The CDR3 DNA is TGCAGCGTTGGCATAGGGGGCACTAATGAAAAACTGTTTTTT. This gives the protein CSVGIGGTNEKLFF. Full variable domain (rest looked up from reference TRBV29-1 and TRBJ1-4): SAVISQKPSRDICQRGTSLTIQCQVDSQVTMMFWYRQQPGQSLTLIATANQGSEATYESGFVIDKFPISRPNLTFSTLTVSNMSPEDSSIYLCSVGIGGTNEKLFFGSGTQLSVL.

The chain joins TRBV19 to TRBJ1-2; D might be TRBD1 (6 bases). The germline gives CDR1 LNHDA, CDR2 SQIVND (reference sequence). CDR3 length equals 13 residues. Deletions cut 5 bases from V and 7 bases from J, with 14 bases between. The CDR3 here is CASSLTGQGGYTF. CDR3 sequence (DNA): TGTGCCAGTAGTCTCACAGGGCAAGGTGGCTACACCTTC.

The chain combines TRBV11-2 with TRBJ1-1; 7 nucleotides align to TRBD1. V gave up 6 bases and J gave up 5 bases; unmatched junction bases: 6. Looked up from germline, CDR1 is SGHAT and CDR2 is FQNNGV. This CDR3 contains 13 residues. In DNA form, the CDR3 reads TGTGCCAGCAGGCCTCAGGGGGGAACTGAAGCTTTCTTT. Translating it yields CASRPQGGTEAFF.

This chain connects TRBV25-1 to TRBJ1-3, with D possibly TRBD1 on 6 matching bases. With 4 bases removed from V and 4 bases from J, the gap between germline ends came to 11 bases. The CDR3 totals 14 residues. CDR1 is MGHDK and CDR2 is SYGVNS in the germline V gene. CDR3 protein: CASSGQVSGNTIYF. Written as DNA, the CDR3 is TGTGCCAGCAGTGGACAGGTCTCCGGAAACACCATATATTTT.

The chain has TRBV2 and TRBJ1-1; D ambiguous. V dropped 7 bases and J dropped 4 bases, with 13 bases sitting between them. Germline lookup yields CDR1 SNHLY and CDR2 FYNNEI. The CDR3 is 13 amino acids. The CDR3 reads CASTISGSTEAFF. The CDR3 bases are TGTGCCAGCACCATCAGCGGGAGCACTGAAGCTTTCTTT.

The chain uses TRBV5-1 and TRBJ2-3; 10 nucleotides align to TRBD1. Germline V gene lookup returns CDR1 SGHRS and CDR2 YFSETQ. Losses at the gene ends were 4 bases for V and 5 bases for J; bases not matched to a gene: 4. This CDR3 contains 14 residues. This CDR3 reads CASSRDRGKDTQYF. The CDR3 DNA reads as TGCGCCAGCAGCCGGGACAGGGGCAAAGATACGCAGTATTTT.

This clone occurred once. For the CDR3, the DNA is TGTGCCAGTAGTATCCAGTGGACCGGGGAGCTGTTTTTT. Amino acids: CASSIQWTGELFF. The J gene is TRBJ2-2, the V gene TRBV19, with D unclear. The V gene lost 3 bases and the J gene lost 5 bases, with 7 bases spanning the gap. Germline-derived CDR1 and CDR2 are LNHDA and SQIVND (reference sequence). The CDR3 has 13 amino acids.

The gene calls are TRBV6-6 and TRBJ1-1; D gene unclear. Trimming pared 2 bases from V and 1 base from J, leaving 5 bases between. The CDR3 spans 13 residues. The V gene's germline CDR1 is MNHNY and CDR2 SVGAGI (reference sequence). CDR3 bases: TGTGCCAGCAGTTACCAAGGGAACACTGAAGCTTTCTTT. It translates to CASSYQGNTEAFF.

The chain uses TRBV2 and TRBJ2-3, with 7 bases fitting TRBD2. CDR1 SNHLY and CDR2 FYNNEI come from the germline V gene. The V and J ends lost 5 bases and 6 bases, in that order; junction bases with no gene match: 8. CDR3 length: 14 residues. CDR3 in DNA: TGTGCCAGCAGTCCTGGACTGGGAGGGGATACGCAGTATTTT. Its protein product is CASSPGLGGDTQYF.

The chain's CDR3 is CSVEAIPLGYTF. The CDR3 coding sequence is TGCAGCGTTGAGGCCATACCCCTCGGCTACACCTTC. This sequence joins TRBV29-1 and TRBJ1-2; D not resolved. The germline V gene encodes CDR1 SQVTM and CDR2 ANQGSEA. Trimming took off 3 bases at V and 8 bases at J, with 13 bases between the two ends. The CDR3 has 12 residues.

The rearrangement links TRBV6-5 to TRBJ1-6; 7 nucleotides agree with TRBD1. After removal of 4 bases from V and 4 bases from J, the junction contained 1 base not matched to a gene. Germline values: CDR1 MNHEY, CDR2 SVGAGI. This CDR3 contains 14 residues. The CDR3: CASSWGQYNSPLHF. CDR3 DNA: TGTGCCAGCAGTTGGGGACAGTATAATTCACCCCTCCACTTT.

The chain uses TRBV27 and TRBJ2-7, with 8 bases lining up with TRBD2. Per the germline V gene, CDR1 is MNHEY and CDR2 is SMNVEV (reference sequence). V lost 1 base, J lost 1 base, and 9 bases stayed unmatched. The CDR3 consists of 17 residues. The CDR3 DNA reads TGTGCCAGCAGTTTATTGTGCGGGGGGTTTACTTCCTACGAGCAGTACGTC. This translates into CASSLLCGGFTSYEQYV.

The chain is built from TRBV29-1 and TRBJ2-3, with TRBD1 matching over 7 bases. The CDR3 contains 12 residues. The V gene end was trimmed by 8 bases and the J gene end by 2 bases; junction bases not matched to a gene: 4. In germline, CDR1 is SQVTM, CDR2 ANQGSEA. The chain's CDR3 is CSTGETTDTQYF. CDR3 nucleotides: TGCAGCACAGGGGAGACCACAGATACGCAGTATTTT.

This chain joins TRBV19 and TRBJ2-7; D is unresolved. Germline CDR1 LNHDA, CDR2 SQIVND (reference sequence). This CDR3 region has 13 residues. V lost 5 bases to trimming and J lost 1 base, with 9 bases between them. This chain's CDR3 is CASSLSRSYEQYF. CDR3 nucleotide sequence: TGTGCCAGTAGTCTGTCGAGATCCTACGAGCAGTACTTC.

J is TRBJ2-3 and V is TRBV7-2; 14 nucleotides agree with TRBD2. V lost 6 bases and J lost 6; bases outside the gene matches: 8. The CDR3 has 16 amino acids. Germline CDR1 and CDR2: SGHTA and FQGNSA. CDR3 bases: TGTGCCAGCAGTTCGGGACTAGCGGGGGTAGCGGATACGCAGTATTTT. Encoded protein: CASSSGLAGVADTQYF.

The rearrangement joins TRBV7-9 to TRBJ1-5, with TRBD1 as a possible D gene (6 bases). This CDR3 region has 14 residues. With 2 bases removed from V and 1 base from J, the gap between germline ends came to 6 bases. Germline CDR1 and CDR2: SEHNR and FQNEAQ (reference sequence). CDR3 residues: CASSLRGSNQPQHF. The CDR3 DNA sequence: TGTGCCAGCAGCTTAAGGGGGAGCAATCAGCCCCAGCATTTT.